This passage covers 28 T cell receptor beta chains from one sample sequenced in a study of blood T cells in healthy people across ages (dated by TCRdb to 2013 to 2016). Library preparation used 5' RACE. The instrument was an Illumina HiSeq 2500. The second PCR ran for roughly 7 to 12 cycles and used a J-beta primer mix along with a sample-barcoded 5' primer. TCRdb redid the processing of the public reads, applying fastp at Q25 and MiXCR, and retained in-frame beta chains. Rows are combined by CDR3 protein, so each entry shows the most common genes and DNA. The sample records around 970,000 distinct CDR3 sequences, roughly half of which are singletons. Of the sample, about 22% falls within the top ten clones. The sequencing input was blood. Source of these receptors: a woman between 55 and 75 years old in good health.

The CDR3 DNA reads TGTGCCAGCAGTTTAGGGGCCGGGAGAGGAAAGACCCAGTACTTC. Protein: CASSLGAGRGKTQYF. This chain uses TRBV12-3 or TRBV12-4 with TRBJ2-5; a possible D gene is TRBD2 (6 bases). The V end was cut by 1 base, the J end by 6 bases, with 15 bases between. This CDR3 is built from 15 residues.

This chain links TRBV6-1 with TRBJ2-3; 14 bases align to TRBD2. CDR1 MNHNS and CDR2 SASEGT come from the germline V gene. V was clipped by 11 bases and J by 9 bases; unmatched bases: 7. The CDR3 sequence is 13 residues long. CDR3 amino acids: CAGGLAGARTQYF. The CDR3 DNA reads as TGTGCCGGGGGACTAGCGGGGGCCCGGACGCAGTATTTT.

V and J are TRBV7-2 and TRBJ2-7; 15 nucleotides match TRBD2. The J call may be wrong; the DNA end is better matched by TRBJ2-5. The CDR3 runs 17 residues. Germline CDR1 reads SGHTA; CDR2 reads FQGNSA. This chain's CDR3 is CASSLGTSGRRGETQYF. DNA for the CDR3: TGTGCCAGCAGCTTGGGGACTAGCGGGAGGAGGGGGGAGACCCAGTACTTC.

The rearrangement joins TRBV7-2 to TRBJ2-3; D remains ambiguous. The CDR3 sequence is 14 residues long. Germline loops: CDR1 SGHTA, CDR2 FQGNSA. V was clipped by 5 bases and J by 0 bases, with 9 bases between them. The CDR3: CASSPSISTDTQYF. CDR3 coding DNA: TGTGCCAGCAGCCCTAGTATCAGCACAGATACGCAGTATTTT.

On this clonotype itself: A much larger clone lies one base from this, so it may be a read error. The chain couples TRBV28 to TRBJ2-1; D is possibly TRBD2 (5 bases). The J call is uncertain, as TRBJ2-7 better fits the DNA end. The CDR3 totals 14 residues. Germline V gives CDR1 MDHEN, CDR2 SYDVKM. CDR3 nucleotides: TGTGCCAGCAGTACACCGACCGACTACAATGAGCAGTACTTC. It is translated as CASSTPTDYNEQYF.

This chain joins TRBV28 and TRBJ2-4, with 7 bases fitting TRBD2. The last part of the DNA fits TRBJ2-7 better; the J call may be wrong. The CDR3 is 14 amino acids. The germline V gene has CDR1 MDHEN and CDR2 SYDVKM. This CDR3 reads CASRDGRPPYEQYF. CDR3 in DNA: TGTGCCAGCAGGGACGGGAGGCCCCCCTACGAGCAGTACTTC.

V usage is TRBV11-3 and J usage is TRBJ2-3; the D is unclear. The CDR3 consists of 16 residues. Germline CDR1 and CDR2: SGHNT and YENEEA. Trimming removed 1 base at V and 2 bases at J, with 13 bases between. The CDR3 region has the DNA TGTGCCAGCAGCTTAGGTCTCAAGGAAGACACAGATACGCAGTATTTT. It specifies CASSLGLKEDTDTQYF.

This clonotype was detected a few times. The chain is built from TRBV3-1 and TRBJ2-5, with 9 bases aligning to TRBD2. The CDR3 runs to 14 residues. V gave up 8 bases and J gave up 1 base; unmatched junction bases: 5. Germline V gene data show CDR1 as LGHDT and CDR2 as YNNKEL (reference sequence). Here the CDR3 DNA reads TGTGCCAGCGTGACTAGCGGAAGCCAAGAGACCCAGTACTTC. Its translation is CASVTSGSQETQYF.

The chain has TRBV10-2 and TRBJ2-4, with 9 positions matching TRBD2. The J call may be incorrect, as the DNA end agrees better with TRBJ2-7. This CDR3 has 16 residues. CDR1 WSHSY and CDR2 SAAADI come from the germline V gene. The CDR3 sequence: CASSPIFRGRAYEQYF. CDR3 bases: TGCGCCAGCAGCCCCATTTTTCGCGGGAGGGCCTACGAGCAGTACTTC.

Comment on this clonotype: A junction end diverges from the germline sequence, so it may reflect a read error. The J gene is TRBJ2-5, the V gene TRBV29-1, with 7 bases fitting TRBD2. Per the germline V gene, CDR1 is SQVTM and CDR2 is ANQGSEA. The CDR3 sequence is 17 residues long. This CDR3 is CGVDPMNPGRVGETQYF. CDR3 in DNA: TGCGGCGTTGACCCGATGAATCCAGGGAGGGTAGGAGAGACCCAGTACTTC. Combining the CDR3 with reference TRBV29-1 and TRBJ2-5 gives the whole variable domain SAVISQKPSRDICQRGTSLTIQCQVDSQVTMMFWYRQQPGQSLTLIATANQGSEATYESGFVIDKFPISRPNLTFSTLTVSNMSPEDSSIYLCGVDPMNPGRVGETQYFGPGTRLLVL.

This clonotype appeared a few times. The chain joins TRBV11-2 to TRBJ2-5; 15 bases agree with TRBD2. The CDR3 contains 18 residues. Germline V lookup: CDR1 SGHAT, CDR2 FQNNGV. Losses at the gene ends were 6 bases for V and 6 bases for J; bases not matched to a gene: 14. CDR3 coding DNA: TGTGCCAGCAGACCCCTTCAGGACGGGACTAGCGGGAGGAAGACCCAGTACTTC. Its protein product is CASRPLQDGTSGRKTQYF.

The V call is TRBV15, the J call TRBJ2-7; D might be TRBD1 (7 bases). V was trimmed by 9 bases and J by 2 bases, leaving 14 bases between them. The germline V gene has CDR1 LNHNV and CDR2 YYDKDF (reference sequence). The CDR3 length is 13 residues. The CDR3 region is CATSEGQPYEQYF. The CDR3 DNA sequence: TGTGCCACTTCGGAGGGACAGCCCTACGAGCAGTACTTC.

This clonotype was seen only a few times. This chain uses TRBV29-1 with TRBJ1-1; D unresolved. Per germline, CDR1 SQVTM and CDR2 ANQGSEA. V lost 5 bases, J lost 0 bases, and 13 bases lay in between. This CDR3 region has 14 residues. CDR3 region: CSVNKANLNTEAFF. In DNA, the CDR3 is TGCAGCGTTAACAAGGCCAACCTGAACACTGAAGCTTTCTTT.

The chain is built from TRBV15 and TRBJ2-1; no clear D gene. In germline, CDR1 is LNHNV, CDR2 YYDKDF (reference sequence). The V end lost 5 bases, the J end lost 2 bases, and 10 bases lay between the germline ends. This CDR3 is built from 14 residues. The DNA of the CDR3 is TGTGCCACCAGCCTTGGGGATCCCTACAATGAGCAGTTCTTC. It encodes CATSLGDPYNEQFF.

J is TRBJ1-4 and V is TRBV27; 7 bases align to TRBD1. The CDR3 spans 17 residues. Germline CDR1 and CDR2: MNHEY and SMNVEV (reference sequence). The ends lost 3 bases at V and 6 bases at J; junction bases unmatched: 13. CDR3 residues: CASSFQGTTGWDEKLFF. In DNA, the CDR3 is TGTGCCAGCAGTTTCCAGGGGACGACAGGGTGGGATGAAAAACTGTTTTTT.

The V and J genes are TRBV28 and TRBJ2-6; D unclear. The CDR3 consists of 16 residues. Germline V lookup: CDR1 MDHEN, CDR2 SYDVKM. V shed 3 bases and J shed 0 bases, with 9 bases lying between them. The CDR3 DNA is TGTGCCAGCAGTTTCAGGTTCAACTCTGGGGCCAACGTCCTGACTTTC. Residues: CASSFRFNSGANVLTF.

This chain joins TRBV5-1 and TRBJ2-3; D is unresolved. V lost 0 bases, J lost 0 bases, and 11 bases lay in between. CDR3 length: 16 residues. The germline V gene has CDR1 SGHRS and CDR2 YFSETQ. In DNA, the CDR3 is TGCGCCAGCAGCTTGGGCCGCAATCCAAGCACAGATACGCAGTATTTT. Its protein product is CASSLGRNPSTDTQYF.

In its sample, this clonotype was seen a few times. The rearrangement links TRBV28 to TRBJ1-2; no reliable D call. This CDR3 is 16 amino acids long. V was trimmed by 5 bases and J by 5 bases, leaving 21 bases between them. Germline CDR1 MDHEN, CDR2 SYDVKM. CDR3 DNA sequence: TGTGCCAGCAGTCCCCAGGACCGGTTGCTTGGGTATGGCTACACCTTC. Translation: CASSPQDRLLGYGYTF.

This clonotype was seen a few times. The J gene is TRBJ2-5, the V gene TRBV7-2, with D possibly matching TRBD1 (5 bases). Matching the DNA end better, TRBJ2-7 makes the J call doubtful. Germline CDR1 SGHTA, CDR2 FQGNSA. CDR3 size: 14 residues. DNA for the CDR3: TGTGCCAGCAGCTTTTCCGGACACCGTTACGAGCAGTACTTC. Translating it yields CASSFSGHRYEQYF.

This sequence joins TRBV21-1 and TRBJ2-1. TRBV21-1 is flagged as a pseudogene. This CDR3 contains 15 residues. The DNA of the CDR3 is TGTGCCAGCAGCAAGGCGGGAGGCTCCTACAATGCGCAGTTCTTC. Its protein is CASSKAGGSYNAQFF.

With regard to this clonotype: At one end the junction does not follow the germline gene, possibly because of a read error. The rearrangement joins TRBV9 to TRBJ2-1; 9 bases match TRBD2. The CDR3 is 16 amino acids. CDR1 is SGDLS and CDR2 is YYNGEE in the germline V gene. Here the CDR3 DNA reads TGTGCCAGCAGCGTAAGAGCGGGAGGAAACTACAATGAGCAGTTCTTT. This translates into CASSVRAGGNYNEQFF. Combining the CDR3 with reference TRBV9 and TRBJ2-1 gives the whole variable domain DSGVTQTPKHLITATGQRVTLRCSPRSGDLSVYWYQQSLDQGLQFLIQYYNGEERAKGNILERFSAQQFPDLHSELNLSSLELGDSALYFCASSVRAGGNYNEQFFGPGTRLTVL.

The chain uses TRBV2 and TRBJ2-5; 9 bases agree with TRBD2. Per germline, CDR1 SNHLY and CDR2 FYNNEI. Trimming took 8 bases from V and 4 from J; bases not matched to a gene: 2. This CDR3 region has 12 residues. The CDR3 here is CASLLAGETQYF. The CDR3 DNA follows: TGTGCCAGCTTACTAGCGGGAGAGACCCAGTACTTC.

V usage is TRBV11-2 and J usage is TRBJ2-7; D remains unclear. This CDR3 region has 15 residues. Deletions cut 3 bases from V and 2 bases from J, with 14 bases between. Looked up from germline, CDR1 is SGHAT and CDR2 is FQNNGV. Here the CDR3 DNA reads TGTGCCAGCAGCTTTCTTAGGTCAGGAACCTACGAGCAGTACTTC. It codes for CASSFLRSGTYEQYF.

This clonotype has only a few counts. V gene TRBV7-9 combines with J gene TRBJ2-5; TRBD1 matches 11 bases. Germline V lookup: CDR1 SEHNR, CDR2 FQNEAQ (reference sequence). Germline trimming cut 4 bases from V and 3 bases from J; bases unmatched to any gene: 13. The CDR3 consists of 18 residues. CDR3 sequence (DNA): TGTGCCAGCAGCTCCAGGACAGGGGGCTTGGCGGGAGAAGAGACCCAGTACTTC. It translates to CASSSRTGGLAGEETQYF.

The rearrangement joins TRBV4-3 to TRBJ2-4, with a tentative D call TRBD1 (6 bases). The J call may be wrong; the DNA end is better matched by TRBJ2-7. This CDR3 contains 15 residues. The germline V gene encodes CDR1 LGHNA and CDR2 YSLEER. The CDR3, as DNA: TGCGCCAGCAGCCAAGATATCCCACAGGGTTACGAGCAGTACTTC. Residues: CASSQDIPQGYEQYF.

The rearrangement uses TRBV28 and TRBJ2-7; the D gene could be TRBD1 or TRBD2 (5 bases each). The CDR3 is 16 amino acids. Trimming stripped 5 bases from V and 3 bases from J, with 20 bases between. CDR1 is MDHEN and CDR2 is SYDVKM in the germline V gene. CDR3 bases: TGTGCCAGCAGTAGCCTACTAGTTCTTGGGGGCTACGAGCAGTACTTC. Protein: CASSSLLVLGGYEQYF.

Comment on this clonotype: The junction departs from the called germline gene at one end, perhaps through a read error. The V call is TRBV29-1, the J call TRBJ2-3; 9 positions agree with TRBD1. Germline CDR1 SQVTM, CDR2 ANQGSEA. The CDR3 covers 16 residues. Here the CDR3 reads CSVEGTGTGISDAQYF. The CDR3 DNA is TGCAGCGTTGAAGGCACCGGGACAGGGATATCAGATGCGCAGTATTTT.

This chain connects TRBV7-7 to TRBJ2-3; a weak D match, TRBD2 (7 bases). Germline V CDR1 and CDR2: SSHAT, FNYEAQ (reference sequence). V was clipped by 5 bases and J by 2 bases, with 14 bases between them. The CDR3 has 15 amino acids. The CDR3 nucleotides are TGTGCCAGCAGCCCCTTCCGGGGGGCCACAGATACGCAGTATTTT. Protein sequence: CASSPFRGATDTQYF.